This T cell receptor beta chain comes out of a study of blood T cell repertoires in COVID-19. Study overall: Acute and convalescent COVID-19 specimens originated in the United States, Italy and Spain.

In the original analysis: Amplifying reference gene primers gave estimates of nucleated cell counts. The assay was immunoSEQ multiplex PCR, and TCRdb's table has in-frame clones only and misses some. The V and J calls and clone size are taken from that table; D and trimming were inferred from the DNA. The sample carries 240,000 or so clones, approximately 90% recorded once. V was trimmed by 4 bases and J by 4 bases, leaving 8 bases between them. Germline V CDR1 and CDR2: SGHRS, YFSETQ. This CDR3 has 12 residues. The sequencing input was PBMCs or T cells enriched from blood (not recorded which). The clonotype was recovered from a man aged 45-65 years who had been exposed to COVID-19. The chain has TRBV5-1 and TRBJ2-5; D is perhaps TRBD2 (6 bases). The DNA for the CDR3 is TGCGCCAGCAGCGCGGGACTAGAGACCCAGTACTTC. Residues: CASSAGLETQYF.